This T cell receptor (beta chain) was recovered during a study of T cell responses to AZD1222 COVID-19 vaccine. The repertoire was sequenced with immunoSEQ multiplex PCR; TCRdb's copy has only in-frame clones and lacks some. The sample records over 130,000 clones, 80% to 95% being singletons. Study-level results: The donors showed a predominance of white British ancestry and of females, with possible underestimation of clonal diversity.

A remark on this clone: Its antigen remains unidentified.

The length of the CDR3 is 13 residues. This clonotype originated in an adult who received the AZD1222 COVID-19 vaccine. The chain recombines TRBV21-1 with TRBJ2-7; the D call in the table, TRBD2, was not verified against the DNA. TRBV21-1 is a pseudogene locus. The material was peripheral blood, obtained 28 days after the second AZD1222 dose. Here the CDR3 DNA reads TGTGCCATCCGAGATCCACTGTACTACGAGCAGTACTTC. Translation gives CAIRDPLYYEQYF.